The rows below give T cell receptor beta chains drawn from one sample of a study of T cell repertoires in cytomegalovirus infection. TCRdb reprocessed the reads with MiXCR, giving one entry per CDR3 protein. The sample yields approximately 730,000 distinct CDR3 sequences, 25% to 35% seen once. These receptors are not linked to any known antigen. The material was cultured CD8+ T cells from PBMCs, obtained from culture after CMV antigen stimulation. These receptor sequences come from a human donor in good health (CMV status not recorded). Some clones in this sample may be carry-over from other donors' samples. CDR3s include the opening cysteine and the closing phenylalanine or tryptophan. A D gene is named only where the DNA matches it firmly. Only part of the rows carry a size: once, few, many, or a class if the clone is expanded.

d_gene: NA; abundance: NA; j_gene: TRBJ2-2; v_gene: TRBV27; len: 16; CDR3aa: CASRFAASRGIGELFF; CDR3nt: TGTGCCAGCCGTTTCGCGGCGAGCAGGGGAATCGGGGAGCTGTTTTTT
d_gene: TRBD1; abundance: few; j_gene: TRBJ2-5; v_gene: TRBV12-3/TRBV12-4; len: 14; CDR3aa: CASTGDREVETQYF; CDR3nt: TGTGCCAGCACCGGGGACAGGGAAGTAGAGACCCAGTACTTC
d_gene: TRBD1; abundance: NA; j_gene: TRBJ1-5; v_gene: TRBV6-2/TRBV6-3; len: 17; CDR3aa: CASSYRTGDYSNQPQHF; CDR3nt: TGTGCCAGCAGTTACCGAACAGGGGATTATAGCAATCAGCCCCAGCATTTT
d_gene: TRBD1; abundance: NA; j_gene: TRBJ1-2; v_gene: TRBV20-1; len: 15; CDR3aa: CSARDRGQGFYGYTF; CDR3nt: TGCAGTGCTAGAGATAGAGGACAGGGCTTCTATGGCTACACCTTC
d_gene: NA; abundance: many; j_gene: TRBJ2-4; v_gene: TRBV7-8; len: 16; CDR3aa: CASSSGRGASKNIQYF; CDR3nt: TGTGCCAGCAGCTCGGGAAGGGGCGCTTCCAAAAACATTCAGTACTTC
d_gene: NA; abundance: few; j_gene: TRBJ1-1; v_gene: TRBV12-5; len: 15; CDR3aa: CASGRRLEMNTEAFF; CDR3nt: TGTGCTAGTGGCCGAAGGTTAGAGATGAACACTGAAGCTTTCTTT
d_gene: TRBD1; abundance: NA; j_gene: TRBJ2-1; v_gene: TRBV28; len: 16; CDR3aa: CASSFLWGQGGNEQFF; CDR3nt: TGTGCCAGTAGTTTCCTCTGGGGACAGGGAGGTAATGAGCAGTTCTTC
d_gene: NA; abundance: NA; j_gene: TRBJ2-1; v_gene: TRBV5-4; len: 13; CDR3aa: CASSWGETDEQFF; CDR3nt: TGTGCCAGCAGCTGGGGAGAAACAGATGAGCAGTTCTTC
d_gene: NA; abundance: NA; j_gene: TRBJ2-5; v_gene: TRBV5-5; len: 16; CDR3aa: CASSLDGSNLGETQYF; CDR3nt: TGTGCCAGCAGCTTGGACGGCAGCAATCTGGGGGAGACCCAGTACTTC
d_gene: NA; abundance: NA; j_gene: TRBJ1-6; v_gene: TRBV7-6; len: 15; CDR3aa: CASSSSPGEASPLHF; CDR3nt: TGTGCCAGCAGCTCCTCCCCAGGGGAGGCTTCACCCCTCCACTTT
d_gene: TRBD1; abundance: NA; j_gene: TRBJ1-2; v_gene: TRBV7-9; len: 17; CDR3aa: CASSGLVTGGPSYGYTF; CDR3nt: TGTGCCAGCAGCGGGTTGGTTACAGGGGGCCCCTCCTATGGCTACACCTTC
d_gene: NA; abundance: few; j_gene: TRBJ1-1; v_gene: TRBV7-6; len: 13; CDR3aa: CAGRRDTDTEAFF; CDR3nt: TGTGCCGGCCGCCGGGACACGGACACTGAAGCTTTCTTT
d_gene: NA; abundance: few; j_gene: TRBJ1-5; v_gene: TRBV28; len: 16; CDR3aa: CASTPSFMANYQPQHF; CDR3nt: TGTGCCAGCACCCCTAGTTTCATGGCAAATTATCAGCCCCAGCATTTT
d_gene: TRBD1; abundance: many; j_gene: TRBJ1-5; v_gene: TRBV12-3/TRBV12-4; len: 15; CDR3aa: CASRPRQGAGQPQHF; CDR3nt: TGTGCCAGCAGACCGAGACAGGGGGCGGGTCAGCCCCAGCATTTT
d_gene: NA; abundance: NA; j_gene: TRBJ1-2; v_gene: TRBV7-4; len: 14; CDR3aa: CASSPPTGFSGYTF; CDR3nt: TGTGCCAGCAGCCCCCCGACGGGTTTTTCTGGCTACACCTTC
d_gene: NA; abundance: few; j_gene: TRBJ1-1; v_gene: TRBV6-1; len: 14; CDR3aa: CASSEAGGTTEAFF; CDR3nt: TGTGCCAGCAGTGAAGCGGGGGGGACCACTGAAGCTTTCTTT
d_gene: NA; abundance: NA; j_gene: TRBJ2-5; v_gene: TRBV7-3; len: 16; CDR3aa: CASSLIGRSRMETQYF; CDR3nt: TGTGCCAGCAGCTTAATTGGGAGATCACGGATGGAGACCCAGTACTTC
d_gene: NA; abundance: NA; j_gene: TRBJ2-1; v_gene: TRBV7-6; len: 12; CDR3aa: CASSSPTGEQFF; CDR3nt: TGTGCCAGCAGCTCCCCCACGGGTGAGCAGTTCTTC
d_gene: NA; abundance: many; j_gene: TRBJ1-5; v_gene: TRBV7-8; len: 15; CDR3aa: CASSSNGRWNQPQHF; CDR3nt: TGTGCCAGCAGCTCTAACGGGCGTTGGAATCAGCCCCAGCATTTT
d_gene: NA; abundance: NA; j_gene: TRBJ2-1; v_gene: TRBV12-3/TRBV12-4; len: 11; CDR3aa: CASSAGPEQFF; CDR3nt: TGTGCCAGCAGCGCAGGACCTGAGCAGTTCTTC
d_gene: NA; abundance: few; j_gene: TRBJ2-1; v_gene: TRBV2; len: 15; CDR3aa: CASSERAGQYDEQFF; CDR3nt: TGTGCCAGCAGTGAGCGAGCAGGGCAATACGATGAGCAGTTCTTC
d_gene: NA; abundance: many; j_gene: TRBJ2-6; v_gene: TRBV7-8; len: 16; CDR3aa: CASSLAPGDGANVLTF; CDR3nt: TGTGCCAGCAGCCTTGCCCCCGGCGACGGGGCCAACGTCCTGACTTTC
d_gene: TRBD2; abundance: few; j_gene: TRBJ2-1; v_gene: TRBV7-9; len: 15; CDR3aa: CASSPRNERGGWQFF; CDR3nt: TGTGCCAGCAGCCCCCGGAACGAGCGGGGGGGGTGGCAGTTCTTC
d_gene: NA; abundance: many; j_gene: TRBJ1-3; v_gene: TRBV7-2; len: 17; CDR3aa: CASSLAPGRGPGNTIYF; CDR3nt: TGTGCCAGCAGCTTAGCGCCGGGGAGGGGCCCTGGAAACACCATATATTTT
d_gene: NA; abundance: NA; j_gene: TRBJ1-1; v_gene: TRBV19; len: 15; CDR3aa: CASSINRALNTEAFF; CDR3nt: TGTGCCAGTAGTATCAACAGGGCTCTGAACACTGAAGCTTTCTTT